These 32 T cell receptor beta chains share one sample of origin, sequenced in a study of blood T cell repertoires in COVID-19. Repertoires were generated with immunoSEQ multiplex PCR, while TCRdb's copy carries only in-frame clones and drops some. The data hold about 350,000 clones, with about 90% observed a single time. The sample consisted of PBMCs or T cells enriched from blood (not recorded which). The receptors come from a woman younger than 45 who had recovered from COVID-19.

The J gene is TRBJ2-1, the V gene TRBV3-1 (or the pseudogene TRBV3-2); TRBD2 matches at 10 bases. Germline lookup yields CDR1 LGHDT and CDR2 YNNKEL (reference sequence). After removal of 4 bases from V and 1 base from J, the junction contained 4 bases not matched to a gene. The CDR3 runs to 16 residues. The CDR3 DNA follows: TGTGCCAGCAGCCCCTGGACTAGCGGATCCTACAATGAGCAGTTCTTC. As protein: CASSPWTSGSYNEQFF.

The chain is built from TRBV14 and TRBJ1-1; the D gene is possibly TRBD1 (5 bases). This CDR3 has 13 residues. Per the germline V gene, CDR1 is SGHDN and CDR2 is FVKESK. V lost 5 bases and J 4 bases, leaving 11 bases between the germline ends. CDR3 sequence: CASSFAGGTEAFF. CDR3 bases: TGTGCCAGCAGCTTCGCGGGGGGCACTGAAGCTTTCTTT.

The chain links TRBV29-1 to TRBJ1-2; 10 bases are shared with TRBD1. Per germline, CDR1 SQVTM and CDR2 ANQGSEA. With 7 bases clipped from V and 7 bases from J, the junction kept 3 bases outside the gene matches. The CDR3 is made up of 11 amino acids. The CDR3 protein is CSERTGGGYTF. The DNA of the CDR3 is TGCAGCGAACGGACAGGGGGTGGCTACACCTTC.

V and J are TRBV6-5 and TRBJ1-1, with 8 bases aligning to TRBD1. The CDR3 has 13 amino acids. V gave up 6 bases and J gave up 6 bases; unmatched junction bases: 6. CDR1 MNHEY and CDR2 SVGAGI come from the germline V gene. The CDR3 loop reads CASRMQGAAEAFF. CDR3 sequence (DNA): TGTGCCAGCAGGATGCAGGGGGCAGCTGAAGCTTTCTTT.

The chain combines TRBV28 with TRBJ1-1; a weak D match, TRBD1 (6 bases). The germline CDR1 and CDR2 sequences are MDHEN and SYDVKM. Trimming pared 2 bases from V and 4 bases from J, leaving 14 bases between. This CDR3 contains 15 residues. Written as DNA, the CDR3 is TGTGCCAGCAGTTTAGCACCAGGGGCCGGCACTGAAGCTTTCTTT. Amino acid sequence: CASSLAPGAGTEAFF.

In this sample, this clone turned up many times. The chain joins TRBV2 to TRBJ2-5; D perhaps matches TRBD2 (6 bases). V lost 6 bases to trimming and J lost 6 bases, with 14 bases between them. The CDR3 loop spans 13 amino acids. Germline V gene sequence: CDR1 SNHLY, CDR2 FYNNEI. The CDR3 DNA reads TGTGCCAGCAGCGGAGGGGCGACCCAGACCCAGTACTTC. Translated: CASSGGATQTQYF.

The DNA for the CDR3 is TGTGCCAGCAGTGTTAGCGGGAGGGCCGCCAAAAACATTCAGTACTTC. Translation gives CASSVSGRAAKNIQYF. The chain recombines TRBV28 with TRBJ2-4; 11 bases line up with TRBD2. Germline V gene sequence: CDR1 MDHEN, CDR2 SYDVKM. The CDR3 has 16 residues. After removal of 5 bases from V and 1 base from J, the junction contained 4 bases not matched to a gene.

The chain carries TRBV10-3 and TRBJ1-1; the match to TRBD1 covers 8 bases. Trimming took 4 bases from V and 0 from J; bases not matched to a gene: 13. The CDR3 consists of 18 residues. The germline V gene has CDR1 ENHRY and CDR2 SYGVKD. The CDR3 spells CAISAIPGDRPVNTEAFF. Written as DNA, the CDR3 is TGTGCCATCAGTGCCATCCCGGGGGACAGGCCCGTGAACACTGAAGCTTTCTTT.

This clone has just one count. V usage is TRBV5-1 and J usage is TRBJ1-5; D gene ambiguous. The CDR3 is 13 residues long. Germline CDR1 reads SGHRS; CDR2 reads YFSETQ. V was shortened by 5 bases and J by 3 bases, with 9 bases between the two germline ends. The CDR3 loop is CASRGRFNQPQHF. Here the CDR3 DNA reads TGCGCCAGCAGGGGCAGATTCAATCAGCCCCAGCATTTT.

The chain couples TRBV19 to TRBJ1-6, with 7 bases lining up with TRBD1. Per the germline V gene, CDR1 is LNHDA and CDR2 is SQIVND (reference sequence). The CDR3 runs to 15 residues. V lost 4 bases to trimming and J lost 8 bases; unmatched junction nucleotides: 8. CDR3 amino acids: CASSTRTGQDSPLHF. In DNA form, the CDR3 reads TGTGCCAGTAGTACCCGGACAGGACAGGATTCACCCCTCCACTTT.

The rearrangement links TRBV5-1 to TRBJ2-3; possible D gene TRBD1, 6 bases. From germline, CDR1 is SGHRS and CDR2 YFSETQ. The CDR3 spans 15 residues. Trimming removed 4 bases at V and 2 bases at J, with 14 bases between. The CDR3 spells CASSDGQYYTDTQYF. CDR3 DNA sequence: TGCGCCAGCAGCGACGGACAGTACTACACAGATACGCAGTATTTT.

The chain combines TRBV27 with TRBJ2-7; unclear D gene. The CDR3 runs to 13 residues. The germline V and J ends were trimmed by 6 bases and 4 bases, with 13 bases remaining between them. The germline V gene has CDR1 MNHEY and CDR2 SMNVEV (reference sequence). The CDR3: CASRTTSRYEQYF. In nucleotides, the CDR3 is TGTGCCAGCAGGACGACAAGTCGTTACGAGCAGTACTTC.

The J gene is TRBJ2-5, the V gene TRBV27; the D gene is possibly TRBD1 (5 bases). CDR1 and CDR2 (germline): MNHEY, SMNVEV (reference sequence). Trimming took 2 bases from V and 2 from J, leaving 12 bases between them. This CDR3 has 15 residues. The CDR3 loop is CASSLGQGKQETQYF. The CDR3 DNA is TGTGCCAGCAGTTTAGGGCAGGGTAAACAAGAGACCCAGTACTTC.

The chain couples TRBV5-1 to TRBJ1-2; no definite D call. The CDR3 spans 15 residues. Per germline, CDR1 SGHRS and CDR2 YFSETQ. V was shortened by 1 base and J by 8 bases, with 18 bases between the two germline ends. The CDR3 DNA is TGCGCCAGCAGCTTGCTATCCGGGGATAGTAGCGGCTACACCTTC. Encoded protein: CASSLLSGDSSGYTF.

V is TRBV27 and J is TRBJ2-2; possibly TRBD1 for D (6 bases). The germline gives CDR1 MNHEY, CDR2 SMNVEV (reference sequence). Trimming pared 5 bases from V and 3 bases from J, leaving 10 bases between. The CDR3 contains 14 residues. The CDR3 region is CASSVTGYTGELFF. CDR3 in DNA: TGTGCCAGCAGTGTCACAGGGTACACCGGGGAGCTGTTTTTT.

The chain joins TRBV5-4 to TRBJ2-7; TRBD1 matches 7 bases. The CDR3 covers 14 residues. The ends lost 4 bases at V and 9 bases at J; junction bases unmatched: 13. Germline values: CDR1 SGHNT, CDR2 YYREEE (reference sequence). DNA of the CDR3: TGTGCCAGCAGCAGTAGGGGGCTTTATGGCGGGCAGTACTTC. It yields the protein CASSSRGLYGGQYF.

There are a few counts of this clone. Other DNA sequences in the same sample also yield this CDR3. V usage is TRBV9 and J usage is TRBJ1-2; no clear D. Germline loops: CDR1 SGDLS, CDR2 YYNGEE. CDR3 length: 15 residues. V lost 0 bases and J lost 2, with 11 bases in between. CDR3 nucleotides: TGTGCCAGCAGCGTAGCAGAGGGCCCCAACTATGGCTACACCTTC. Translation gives CASSVAEGPNYGYTF.

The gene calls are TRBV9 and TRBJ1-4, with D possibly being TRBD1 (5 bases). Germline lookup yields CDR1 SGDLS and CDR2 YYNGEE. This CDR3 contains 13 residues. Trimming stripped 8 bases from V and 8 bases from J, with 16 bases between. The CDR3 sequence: CASRPQGEEKLFF. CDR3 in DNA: TGTGCCAGTAGACCGCAGGGTGAAGAAAAACTGTTTTTT.

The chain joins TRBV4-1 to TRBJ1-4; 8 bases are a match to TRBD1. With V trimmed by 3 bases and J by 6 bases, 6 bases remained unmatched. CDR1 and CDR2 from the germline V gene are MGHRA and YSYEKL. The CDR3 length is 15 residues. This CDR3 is CASSQPDRGYEKLFF. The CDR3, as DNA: TGCGCCAGCAGCCAGCCCGACAGGGGCTATGAAAAACTGTTTTTT.

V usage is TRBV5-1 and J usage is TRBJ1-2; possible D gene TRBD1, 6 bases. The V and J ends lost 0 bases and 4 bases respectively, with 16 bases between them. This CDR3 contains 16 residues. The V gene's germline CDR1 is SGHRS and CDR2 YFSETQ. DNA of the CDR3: TGCGCCAGCAGCTTGGAAGCTGCAGGGGTCACCTATGGCTACACCTTC. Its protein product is CASSLEAAGVTYGYTF.

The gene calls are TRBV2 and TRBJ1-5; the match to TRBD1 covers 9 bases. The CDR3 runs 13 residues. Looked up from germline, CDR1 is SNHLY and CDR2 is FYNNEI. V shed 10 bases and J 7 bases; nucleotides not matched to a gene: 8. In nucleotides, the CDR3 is TGTGCCACCGTACAGGGGGCAGGACAGCCCCAGCATTTT. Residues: CATVQGAGQPQHF.

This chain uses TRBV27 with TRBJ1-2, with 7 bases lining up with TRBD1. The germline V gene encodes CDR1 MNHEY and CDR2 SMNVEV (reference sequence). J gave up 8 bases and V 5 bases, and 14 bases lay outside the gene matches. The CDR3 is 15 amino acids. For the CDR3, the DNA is TGTGCCAGCAGTAAAAGACAGGGAAACTTCTACGGCTACACCTTC. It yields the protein CASSKRQGNFYGYTF.

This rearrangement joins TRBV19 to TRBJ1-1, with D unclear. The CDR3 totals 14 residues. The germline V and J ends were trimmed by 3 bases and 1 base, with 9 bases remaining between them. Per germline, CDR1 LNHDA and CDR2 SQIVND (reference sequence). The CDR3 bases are TGTGCCAGTAGTATCGCTTCTAAGAACACTGAAGCTTTCTTT. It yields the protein CASSIASKNTEAFF.

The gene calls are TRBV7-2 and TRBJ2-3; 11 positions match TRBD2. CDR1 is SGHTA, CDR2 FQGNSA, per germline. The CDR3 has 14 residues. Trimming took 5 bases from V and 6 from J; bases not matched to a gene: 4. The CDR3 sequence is CASSVLAGGDTQYF. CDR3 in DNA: TGTGCCAGCAGCGTATTAGCGGGAGGGGATACGCAGTATTTT.

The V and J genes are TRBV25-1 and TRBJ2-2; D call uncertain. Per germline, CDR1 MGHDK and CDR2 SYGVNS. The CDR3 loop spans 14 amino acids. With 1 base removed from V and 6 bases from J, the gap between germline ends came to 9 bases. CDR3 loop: CASSEFLAAGELFF. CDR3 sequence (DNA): TGTGCCAGCAGTGAATTTTTAGCAGCCGGGGAGCTGTTTTTT.

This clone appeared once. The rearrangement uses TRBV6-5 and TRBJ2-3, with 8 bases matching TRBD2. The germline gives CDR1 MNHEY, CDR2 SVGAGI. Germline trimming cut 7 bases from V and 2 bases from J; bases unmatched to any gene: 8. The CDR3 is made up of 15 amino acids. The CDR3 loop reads CASTTPAGATDTQYF. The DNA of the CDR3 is TGTGCCAGCACTACTCCAGCGGGGGCCACAGATACGCAGTATTTT.

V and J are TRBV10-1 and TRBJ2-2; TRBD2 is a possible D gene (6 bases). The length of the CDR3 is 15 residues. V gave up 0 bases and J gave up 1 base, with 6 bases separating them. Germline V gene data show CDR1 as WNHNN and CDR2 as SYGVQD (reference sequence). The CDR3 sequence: CASSESGLNTGELFF. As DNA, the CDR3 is TGCGCCAGCAGTGAGTCGGGACTGAACACCGGGGAGCTGTTTTTT.

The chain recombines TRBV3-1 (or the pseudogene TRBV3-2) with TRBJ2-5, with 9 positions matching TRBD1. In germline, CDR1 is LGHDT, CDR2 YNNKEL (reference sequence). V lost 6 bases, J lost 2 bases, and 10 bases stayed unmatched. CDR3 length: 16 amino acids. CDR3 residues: CASRRTGVGVQETQYF. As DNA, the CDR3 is TGTGCCAGCAGGCGGACAGGGGTCGGCGTTCAAGAGACCCAGTACTTC.

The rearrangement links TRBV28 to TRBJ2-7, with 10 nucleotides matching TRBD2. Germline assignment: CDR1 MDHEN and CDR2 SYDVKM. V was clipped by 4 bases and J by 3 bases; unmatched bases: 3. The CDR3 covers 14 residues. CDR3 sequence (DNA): TGTGCCAGCAGTTCGCCTAGCGGGAGCTACGAGCAGTACTTC. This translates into CASSSPSGSYEQYF.

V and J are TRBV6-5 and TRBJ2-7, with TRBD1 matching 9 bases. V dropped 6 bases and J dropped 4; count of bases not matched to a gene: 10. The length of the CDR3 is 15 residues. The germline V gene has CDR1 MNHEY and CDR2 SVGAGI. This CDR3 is CASSAGTGNSYEQYF. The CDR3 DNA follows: TGTGCCAGCAGCGCCGGGACAGGGAATTCTTACGAGCAGTACTTC.

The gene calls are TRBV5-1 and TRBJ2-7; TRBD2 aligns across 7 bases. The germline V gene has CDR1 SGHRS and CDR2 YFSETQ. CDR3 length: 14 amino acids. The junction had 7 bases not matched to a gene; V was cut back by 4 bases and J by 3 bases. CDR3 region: CASSLSGQIYEQYF. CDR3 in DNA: TGCGCCAGCAGCCTTAGCGGGCAGATCTACGAGCAGTACTTC.

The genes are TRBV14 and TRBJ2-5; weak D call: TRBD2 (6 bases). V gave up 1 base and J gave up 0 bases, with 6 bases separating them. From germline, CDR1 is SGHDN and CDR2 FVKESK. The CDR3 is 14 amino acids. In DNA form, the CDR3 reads TGTGCCAGCAGCCAAGGGACTAACCAAGAGACCCAGTACTTC. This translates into CASSQGTNQETQYF. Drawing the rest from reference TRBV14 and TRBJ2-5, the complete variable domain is EAGVTQFPSHSVIEKGQTVTLRCDPISGHDNLYWYRRVMGKEIKFLLHFVKESKQDESGMPNNRFLAERTGGTYSTLKVQPAELEDSGVYFCASSQGTNQETQYFGPGTRLLVL.